This TCR beta chain was found in a study of blood T cell repertoires in COVID-19. The overall study: There were acute and convalescent COVID-19 samples, and they came from the United States, Italy and Spain.

There are 12 residues in the CDR3. Trimming pared 5 bases from V and 1 base from J, leaving 4 bases between. Seattle cases were enrolled at active infection and followed longitudinally. In the original analysis: Amplified reference gene primers provided the basis for estimating nucleated cell counts. Clones were read by immunoSEQ multiplex PCR, and TCRdb kept only the in-frame ones, dropping some. V, J and clone size derive from that table, while D and trimming were established from the DNA sequence. The top ten clones hold 2% to 3% of a sample with about 260,000 clones, about 90% of them seen once. The specimen sequenced was peripheral blood. This chain uses TRBV12-3 or TRBV12-4 with TRBJ2-3; D remains ambiguous. This sequence originates from a person aged 18 to 35 with COVID-19, enrolled during active disease. CDR3 amino acids: CASSTGTDTQYF. The CDR3 bases are TGTGCCAGCAGTACGGGCACAGATACGCAGTATTTT.